The rows below give T cell receptor beta chains drawn from one sample of a study of T cells expressing NK-cell markers. Each CDR3 protein gets one entry in TCRdb, which reprocessed the 5' RACE reads and gives no DNA. The listing records tens of thousands of distinct CDR3 sequences. Sequencing used blood T cells: a sorted CD56 or NKG2C T cell subset, CD4+ or CD8+ T cells, or bulk PBMC T cells (not recorded which). Receptors were obtained from a man between 18 and 69 years old in good health. Each CDR3 is given with its conserved first and last residue.

v_call: TRBV7-3; j_call: TRBJ1-1; cdr3_length: 13; cdr3_aa: CASSFSGAAEAFF
v_call: TRBV29-1; j_call: TRBJ1-2; cdr3_length: 12; cdr3_aa: CSVGDSQYGYTF
v_call: TRBV11-2; j_call: TRBJ2-1; cdr3_length: 19; cdr3_aa: CASSPIAPPGQLHYNEQFF
v_call: TRBV4-3; j_call: TRBJ2-2; cdr3_length: 14; cdr3_aa: CASSQAPGDGELFF
v_call: TRBV15; j_call: TRBJ1-5; cdr3_length: 15; cdr3_aa: CATSRRQRSNQPQHF
v_call: TRBV20-1; j_call: TRBJ1-1; cdr3_length: 15; cdr3_aa: CSARSWRGVWTEAFF
v_call: TRBV12-2; j_call: TRBJ1-5; cdr3_length: 15; cdr3_aa: CASRLGDRGNQPQHF
v_call: TRBV28; j_call: TRBJ2-1; cdr3_length: 12; cdr3_aa: CASRPLLREQFF
v_call: TRBV5-5; j_call: TRBJ1-2; cdr3_length: 14; cdr3_aa: CASSWDRGDYGYTF
v_call: TRBV20-1; j_call: TRBJ2-1; cdr3_length: 12; cdr3_aa: CSASYGYNEQFF
v_call: TRBV11-2; j_call: TRBJ2-2; cdr3_length: 13; cdr3_aa: CATQRGGAGELFF
v_call: TRBV5-1; j_call: TRBJ2-1; cdr3_length: 15; cdr3_aa: CASTGEAGELNEQFF
v_call: TRBV10-3; j_call: TRBJ1-4; cdr3_length: 13; cdr3_aa: CAISEIAGEKLFF
v_call: TRBV3-1; j_call: TRBJ1-5; cdr3_length: 15; cdr3_aa: CASSQAGQGNQPQHF
v_call: TRBV2; j_call: TRBJ1-3; cdr3_length: 13; cdr3_aa: CASSQYSGNTIYF
v_call: TRBV5-1; j_call: TRBJ1-5; cdr3_length: 14; cdr3_aa: CASSPQGAGQPQHF
v_call: TRBV20-1; j_call: TRBJ1-6; cdr3_length: 17; cdr3_aa: CSARDLLGSSYNSPLHF
v_call: TRBV11-2; j_call: TRBJ2-7; cdr3_length: 15; cdr3_aa: CASSFETGGYYEQYF
v_call: TRBV5-1; j_call: TRBJ2-7; cdr3_length: 15; cdr3_aa: CASSSGGTYSYEQYF
v_call: TRBV6-1; j_call: TRBJ2-7; cdr3_length: 15; cdr3_aa: CASRTRQASSYEQYF
v_call: TRBV20-1; j_call: TRBJ1-4; cdr3_length: 13; cdr3_aa: CSAKGATNEKLFF
v_call: TRBV5-1; j_call: TRBJ2-1; cdr3_length: 12; cdr3_aa: CASSQNYNEQFF
v_call: TRBV5-1; j_call: TRBJ2-7; cdr3_length: 13; cdr3_aa: CASSFRTGSEQYF
v_call: TRBV18; j_call: TRBJ1-4; cdr3_length: 15; cdr3_aa: CASSPRGGLEEKLFF
v_call: TRBV7-9; j_call: TRBJ2-7; cdr3_length: 14; cdr3_aa: CASSLGRGRDEQYF
v_call: TRBV29-1; j_call: TRBJ2-7; cdr3_length: 15; cdr3_aa: CSVEDRGSFPYEQYF
v_call: TRBV28; j_call: TRBJ2-7; cdr3_length: 12; cdr3_aa: CASSRPLNEQYF
v_call: TRBV19; j_call: TRBJ1-1; cdr3_length: 15; cdr3_aa: CASSRRQGSNTEAFF